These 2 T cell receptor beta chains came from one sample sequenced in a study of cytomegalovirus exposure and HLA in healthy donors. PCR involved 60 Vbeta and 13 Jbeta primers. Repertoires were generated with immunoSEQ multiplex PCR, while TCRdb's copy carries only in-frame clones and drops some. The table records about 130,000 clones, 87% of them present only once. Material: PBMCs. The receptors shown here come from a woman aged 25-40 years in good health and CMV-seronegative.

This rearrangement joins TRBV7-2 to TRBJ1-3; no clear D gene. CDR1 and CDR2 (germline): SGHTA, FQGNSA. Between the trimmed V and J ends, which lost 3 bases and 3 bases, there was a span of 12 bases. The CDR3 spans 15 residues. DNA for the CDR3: TGTGCCAGCAGCTTTACCCGGGGATATGGAAACACCATATATTTT. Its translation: CASSFTRGYGNTIYF.

Written as DNA, the CDR3 is TGTGCCAGCAGCTTAGCGTCACCCTCTCGGGATTTAAACACTGAAGCTTTCTTT. This encodes CASSLASPSRDLNTEAFF. The chain recombines TRBV7-2 with TRBJ1-1; D is unresolved. Trimming removed 0 bases from V and 2 bases from J, with 19 bases in between. Germline values: CDR1 SGHTA, CDR2 FQGNSA. The CDR3 extends over 18 amino acids.